Presented here are 30 T cell receptor beta chains from one specimen sequenced in a study of control samples from healthy donors and cancer patients. The protocol was immunoSEQ multiplex PCR, while the TCRdb copy is restricted to in-frame clones and leaves out a portion. The sample lists some 120,000 clones; about 90% were seen once. Input material: blood. These receptors were collected from a man between 60 and 75 years old in good health.

The table lists this clone with a count of one. This chain joins TRBV19 and TRBJ2-5, with D perhaps TRBD1 (6 bases). V dropped 6 bases and J dropped 2 bases, with 16 bases sitting between them. Germline-derived CDR1 and CDR2 are LNHDA and SQIVND (reference sequence). The CDR3 consists of 15 residues. This chain's CDR3 is CASSDPSGAQETQYF. As DNA, the CDR3 is TGTGCCAGTAGCGACCCCTCAGGGGCTCAAGAGACCCAGTACTTC.

This rearrangement joins TRBV3-1 (or the pseudogene TRBV3-2) to TRBJ2-5; D not certain. CDR3 length: 12 residues. Germline lookup yields CDR1 LGHDT and CDR2 YNNKEL (reference sequence). Trimming left V 1 base short and J 5 bases short, with 5 bases between. CDR3 amino acids: CASSQATETQYF. As DNA, the CDR3 is TGTGCCAGCAGCCAAGCGACGGAGACCCAGTACTTC.

The chain couples TRBV28 to TRBJ1-6; D is uncertain. Germline-derived CDR1 and CDR2 are MDHEN and SYDVKM. The CDR3 runs 15 residues. Deletions cut 6 bases from V and 4 bases from J, with 13 bases between. CDR3 protein: CASRPRARYNSPLHF. The CDR3 region has the DNA TGTGCCAGCAGGCCTAGAGCCAGATATAATTCACCCCTCCACTTT.

The chain combines TRBV28 with TRBJ1-1; D not resolved. The length of the CDR3 is 12 residues. V was cut by 3 bases and J by 9 bases, with 11 bases left in between. CDR1 MDHEN and CDR2 SYDVKM come from the germline V gene. The CDR3 is CASSFLREKAFF. The CDR3 nucleotides read TGTGCCAGCAGTTTTCTACGGGAGAAAGCTTTCTTT.

J is TRBJ2-7 and V is TRBV19, with 10 bases lining up with TRBD2. Germline lookup yields CDR1 LNHDA and CDR2 SQIVND (reference sequence). The CDR3 is 21 amino acids. V shed 5 bases, J shed 1 base, and the junction held 23 bases outside the gene matches. The CDR3 DNA is TGTGCCAGTAGTGTTTCTACTACGGAACTAGCGGGGCCAGACGTTTCCTACGAGCAGTACTTC. It translates to CASSVSTTELAGPDVSYEQYF.

The chain is built from TRBV5-1 and TRBJ1-1; D is undetermined. The CDR3 spans 14 residues. Trimming removed 0 bases at V and 0 bases at J, with 6 bases between. CDR1 is SGHRS, CDR2 YFSETQ, per germline. CDR3 bases: TGCGCCAGCAGCTTGGCCAACGTGAACACTGAAGCTTTCTTT. Residues: CASSLANVNTEAFF.

This CDR3 is CASSPWGQGGTYGYTF. CDR3 coding DNA: TGTGCCAGCAGCCCATGGGGACAGGGGGGAACCTATGGCTACACCTTC. The rearrangement uses TRBV7-8 and TRBJ1-2, with TRBD1 identical over 11 bases. The CDR3 totals 16 residues. Germline-derived CDR1 and CDR2 are SGHVS and FQNEAQ. With 5 bases clipped from V and 4 bases from J, the junction kept 9 bases outside the gene matches.

The rearrangement joins TRBV20-1 to TRBJ1-2; a weak D match, TRBD1 (6 bases). Deletions cut 3 bases from V and 4 bases from J, with 18 bases between. CDR1 is DFQATT and CDR2 is SNEGSKA in the germline V gene (reference sequence). The CDR3 length is 15 residues. CDR3 nucleotide sequence: TGCAGTGCTAGTATTGGGGGGGCGCACTTCTATGGCTACACCTTC. This codes for CSASIGGAHFYGYTF.

This clone was observed a few times. The chain couples TRBV6-5 to TRBJ1-6; perhaps TRBD1 as D (5 bases). The germline V and J ends were trimmed by 1 base and 7 bases, with 11 bases remaining between them. The CDR3 contains 15 residues. Germline CDR1 reads MNHEY; CDR2 reads SVGAGI. Here the CDR3 DNA reads TGTGCCAGCAGTTACTGGGGGTCGGCAAATTCACCCCTCCACTTT. Amino acid sequence: CASSYWGSANSPLHF.

J is TRBJ2-1 and V is TRBV19; 9 nucleotides align to TRBD2. V shed 4 bases and J 4 bases; nucleotides not matched to a gene: 2. This CDR3 has 14 amino acids. Germline loops: CDR1 LNHDA, CDR2 SQIVND (reference sequence). CDR3 DNA sequence: TGTGCCAGTAGTAAAGCGGGGGGATACAATGAGCAGTTCTTC. Its protein is CASSKAGGYNEQFF.

The V call is TRBV5-1, the J call TRBJ1-1; unclear D gene. Germline CDR1 SGHRS, CDR2 YFSETQ. There are 14 residues in the CDR3. Deletions cut 3 bases from V and 5 bases from J, with 14 bases between. The CDR3 region has the DNA TGCGCCAGCAGCTCCCGGGAAGGCGGAACTGAAGCTTTCTTT. Protein: CASSSREGGTEAFF.

The chain links TRBV28 to TRBJ1-2; D is uncertain. The CDR3 consists of 13 residues. Germline values: CDR1 MDHEN, CDR2 SYDVKM. The V end was cut by 10 bases, the J end by 1 base, with 13 bases between. DNA of the CDR3: TGTGCCACCCCCAAACGGGGTAACTATGGCTACACCTTC. Its translation: CATPKRGNYGYTF.

The CDR3 loop reads CASSVDSGQSGNTIYF. The CDR3 region has the DNA TGTGCCAGCAGCGTAGATTCAGGGCAGTCGGGAAACACCATATATTTT. This rearrangement joins TRBV9 to TRBJ1-3, with D possibly being TRBD1 (5 bases). The V and J ends lost 0 bases and 4 bases respectively, with 14 bases between them. This CDR3 is built from 16 residues. Germline values: CDR1 SGDLS, CDR2 YYNGEE.

The genes are TRBV11-2 and TRBJ2-1, with TRBD1 matching 10 bases. Trimming took 5 bases from V and 7 from J; bases not matched to a gene: 8. CDR1 SGHAT and CDR2 FQNNGV come from the germline V gene. This CDR3 spans 15 amino acids. CDR3 DNA: TGTGCCAGCAGCCTCCGGGACAGGGGAGGGAATGAGCAGTTCTTC. This translates into CASSLRDRGGNEQFF.

CDR3 bases: TGTGCCAGTTTTGATTACAGGGCCATTGACTACGAGCAGTACTTC. Translation: CASFDYRAIDYEQYF. V gene TRBV19 combines with J gene TRBJ2-7; maybe TRBD1 (6 bases). The CDR3 runs 15 residues. Germline V gives CDR1 LNHDA, CDR2 SQIVND (reference sequence). V lost 8 bases, J lost 3 bases, and 20 bases lay in between.

This sequence joins TRBV7-8 and TRBJ2-5; D not certain. The germline V gene encodes CDR1 SGHVS and CDR2 FQNEAQ. This CDR3 spans 13 amino acids. The V gene lost 6 bases and the J gene lost 5 bases, with 13 bases spanning the gap. This chain's CDR3 is CASRGWNVETQYF. The CDR3 coding sequence is TGTGCCAGCAGGGGTTGGAATGTTGAGACCCAGTACTTC.

The chain uses TRBV4-1 and TRBJ2-5; 8 positions agree with TRBD2. The CDR3 extends over 14 amino acids. Looked up from germline, CDR1 is MGHRA and CDR2 is YSYEKL. The V segment lost 4 bases and the J segment 4 bases; nucleotides outside the gene matches: 5. This chain's CDR3 is CASSLAGGGETQYF. The CDR3 DNA follows: TGCGCCAGCAGCCTAGCCGGGGGGGGAGAGACCCAGTACTTC.

The chain carries TRBV2 and TRBJ1-2; D not certain. Germline loops: CDR1 SNHLY, CDR2 FYNNEI. The CDR3 consists of 14 residues. Trimming took off 8 bases at V and 6 bases at J, with 19 bases between the two ends. The chain's CDR3 is CASSLTRTSDGYTF. The CDR3 DNA sequence: TGTGCCAGCTCCCTAACTCGTACCTCGGATGGCTACACCTTC.

This clone was recorded only once. The V gene is TRBV7-3, the J gene TRBJ2-1; D may be TRBD2 (5 bases). V lost 8 bases, J lost 1 base, and 9 bases lay in between. Germline CDR1 SGHTA, CDR2 FQGTGA. This CDR3 is 13 amino acids long. CDR3 in amino acids: CASGEQSYNEQFF. In nucleotides, the CDR3 is TGTGCCAGCGGGGAGCAATCCTACAATGAGCAGTTCTTC.

This chain connects TRBV4-1 to TRBJ2-1; D ambiguous. The CDR3 is 16 amino acids. With 4 bases removed from V and 0 bases from J, the gap between germline ends came to 13 bases. The germline V gene has CDR1 MGHRA and CDR2 YSYEKL. Here the CDR3 reads CASSPQMAGSYNEQFF. The CDR3 bases are TGCGCCAGCAGCCCACAGATGGCAGGCTCCTACAATGAGCAGTTCTTC.

The J gene is TRBJ1-5, the V gene TRBV19; D gene ambiguous. The CDR3 has 13 residues. The germline gives CDR1 LNHDA, CDR2 SQIVND (reference sequence). Trimming pared 9 bases from V and 4 bases from J, leaving 13 bases between. In DNA, the CDR3 is TGTGCCAGCGCAGGAAGGTCGAATCAGCCCCAGCATTTT. Its translation: CASAGRSNQPQHF.

V gene TRBV5-4 combines with J gene TRBJ2-3; D gene unclear. This CDR3 has 13 residues. From germline, CDR1 is SGHNT and CDR2 YYREEE (reference sequence). V gave up 5 bases and J gave up 0 bases, with 7 bases separating them. The CDR3 spells CASRVGSTDTQYF. CDR3 in DNA: TGTGCCAGCAGGGTGGGAAGCACAGATACGCAGTATTTT.

This chain links TRBV28 with TRBJ1-2; perhaps TRBD1 as D (6 bases). Trimming took off 7 bases at V and 3 bases at J, with 18 bases between the two ends. The CDR3 contains 15 residues. Per germline, CDR1 MDHEN and CDR2 SYDVKM. The CDR3, as DNA: TGTGCCAGCACCGTAGGCCCAGGGGTGGACTATGGCTACACCTTC. This sequence encodes CASTVGPGVDYGYTF.

This clone was counted a single time. This chain links TRBV28 with TRBJ2-7; D is unclear. Germline CDR1 MDHEN, CDR2 SYDVKM. The CDR3 totals 12 residues. V lost 5 bases to trimming and J lost 0 bases, with 5 bases between them. CDR3 loop: CASSRHSYEQYF. CDR3 nucleotide sequence: TGTGCCAGCAGTCGACACTCCTACGAGCAGTACTTC.

Of note for this clone: Other nucleotide sequences from this sample produce the same CDR3. The genes are TRBV5-1 and TRBJ1-2; 10 bases are shared with TRBD1. There are 15 residues in the CDR3. J was trimmed by 2 bases and V by 0 bases; bases with no gene match: 1. Germline CDR1 and CDR2: SGHRS and YFSETQ. The CDR3 DNA reads as TGCGCCAGCAGCTTGGGGACAGGGGGGAACTATGGCTACACCTTC. Translation: CASSLGTGGNYGYTF.

A single count supports this clone. The chain links TRBV9 to TRBJ1-3, with a possible D match to TRBD1 (5 bases). The V gene lost 0 bases and the J gene lost 1 base, with 20 bases spanning the gap. The V gene's germline CDR1 is SGDLS and CDR2 YYNGEE. The CDR3 has 19 residues. CDR3 in amino acids: CASSVDLGLVRGSGNTIYF. Written as DNA, the CDR3 is TGTGCCAGCAGCGTAGACCTGGGCCTGGTACGGGGGTCTGGAAACACCATATATTTT. The full variable domain, its missing parts supplied by reference TRBV9 and TRBJ1-3, is DSGVTQTPKHLITATGQRVTLRCSPRSGDLSVYWYQQSLDQGLQFLIQYYNGEERAKGNILERFSAQQFPDLHSELNLSSLELGDSALYFCASSVDLGLVRGSGNTIYFGEGSWLTVV.

This clone has only a few counts. The chain links TRBV2 to TRBJ1-6; D unclear. V was trimmed by 7 bases and J by 5 bases, leaving 18 bases between them. The CDR3 has 16 amino acids. CDR1 is SNHLY, CDR2 FYNNEI, per germline. CDR3 loop: CASIAPDGMNNSPLHF. The CDR3 bases are TGTGCCAGCATAGCCCCTGACGGGATGAATAATTCACCCCTCCACTTT. The whole variable domain, remainder taken from reference TRBV2 and TRBJ1-6, is EPEVTQTPSHQVTQMGQEVILRCVPISNHLYFYWYRQILGQKVEFLVSFYNNEISEKSEIFDDQFSVERPDGSNFTLKIRSTKLEDSAMYFCASIAPDGMNNSPLHFGNGTRLTVT.

This chain links TRBV9 with TRBJ2-4; D unclear. V gave up 2 bases and J gave up 3 bases, with 9 bases separating them. Germline V gene data show CDR1 as SGDLS and CDR2 as YYNGEE. This CDR3 has 14 residues. In nucleotides, the CDR3 is TGTGCCAGCAGCGTTAGTCTAAACAAAAACATTCAGTACTTC. This gives the protein CASSVSLNKNIQYF.

The chain combines TRBV19 with TRBJ2-1, with D possibly being TRBD2 (5 bases). The V gene's germline CDR1 is LNHDA and CDR2 SQIVND (reference sequence). The CDR3 spans 14 residues. Trimming left V 4 bases short and J 0 bases short, with 7 bases between. CDR3 residues: CASSTGDSYNEQFF. In DNA form, the CDR3 reads TGTGCCAGTAGTACCGGGGACTCCTACAATGAGCAGTTCTTC.

This clone has more than one count but fewer than ten. The chain has TRBV19 and TRBJ1-5; TRBD1 agrees at 10 bases. Germline-derived CDR1 and CDR2 are LNHDA and SQIVND (reference sequence). The CDR3 has 15 amino acids. The V and J ends lost 0 bases and 5 bases, in that order; junction bases with no gene match: 1. The CDR3 DNA sequence: TGTGCCAGTAGTATAGAGGACAGGGGGTATCAGCCCCAGCATTTT. Protein sequence: CASSIEDRGYQPQHF. The full variable domain, its missing parts supplied by reference TRBV19 and TRBJ1-5, is DGGITQSPKYLFRKEGQNVTLSCEQNLNHDAMYWYRQDPGQGLRLIYYSQIVNDFQKGDIAEGYSVSREKKESFPLTVTSAQKNPTAFYLCASSIEDRGYQPQHFGDGTRLSIL.